This TCR beta chain came from a study of identical twins. Study-wide points: The analysis was cross-sectional rather than longitudinal within donors. Those out-of-frame alpha sequences shared by twins showed an excess of low generation probability.

This clonotype was recorded a few times. Its matching antigen is unknown. A single record per CDR3 protein comes from TCRdb applying MiXCR to the 5' RACE reads. The sample lists 500,000 to 550,000 distinct CDR3 sequences; under 25% were seen once. Another study also made use of these data, one on T cells expressing NK-cell markers. Turning to that study: The use of an anti-gamma-delta TCR antibody, which was added in several experiments, restricted sorting to T cells expressing alpha-beta TCR. Where a few donors were concerned, these clonotypes also led the CD3+CD56-NKG2C+ fraction.

This clonotype was sampled from a woman in her late teens or twenties in good health. Material: CD4+ T cells sorted from blood.

The CDR3 bases are TGTGCCAGCAGTTCCCCCGACAGGGTTGGAAACACCATATATTTT. Protein product: CASSSPDRVGNTIYF. The V call is TRBV12-3 or TRBV12-4, the J call TRBJ1-3; 7 bases agree with TRBD1. This CDR3 has 15 residues. Losses at the gene ends were 4 bases for V and 3 bases for J; bases not matched to a gene: 6.